The sample holds a few counts of the clone carrying this T cell receptor (beta chain). The target antigen is unknown. This CDR3 has 16 amino acids. Germline values: CDR1 SEHNR, CDR2 FQNEAQ (reference sequence). V lost 0 bases and J lost 0, with 6 bases in between. Unique molecular identifiers were used to barcode this TCRbeta library. One entry per CDR3 protein results from TCRdb running MiXCR on the PCR reads. In the table there are around 450,000 distinct CDR3 sequences, over 9.5% of which are singletons. This record comes from a study of T-cell reconstitution after alpha-beta-depleted transplantation in children. Study-level results: From surviving recipient T cells and thymic progenitors came the high day-60 TCRbeta diversity observed in some patients. T-cell numbers and diversity, one year after transplant, stemmed largely from T cells that were newly produced. After transplant, at about two months, alpha-beta T cells were reportedly derived from several hundred expanded graft clones.

The sequenced sample was PBMCs, obtained before TCRalphabeta/CD19-depleted stem cell transplant. This TCR derives from a child aged 2-15 years with inherited bone marrow failure, due to receive a stem cell transplant. The V gene is TRBV7-9, the J gene TRBJ2-6; no firm D call. The CDR3 region is CASSLALYSGANVLTF. The CDR3 nucleotides read TGTGCCAGCAGCTTAGCGCTTTACTCTGGGGCCAACGTCCTGACTTTC.